This is a list of T cell receptor beta chains from one sample in a study of shared clonotypes between healthy human individuals. Repertoires were generated with immunoSEQ multiplex PCR, while TCRdb's copy carries only in-frame clones and drops some. Among approximately 2,200,000 clones, more than 85% were seen once, and the ten largest hold roughly 1.7%. The sample comprised naive CD8+ T cells from PBMCs. These receptors originate from a man younger than 30 in good health. Some clones in this sample may be carry-over from other donors' samples. Each CDR3 is given with its conserved first and last residue. Rows give clone size only sometimes, using once, few, many, or a class for an expanded clone.

clone_size,j_call,v_call,cdr3_aa
-,TRBJ1-2,TRBV27,CASSPRLVGYGYTF
-,TRBJ2-1,TRBV2,CAMGQNNEQFF
-,TRBJ1-1,TRBV4-1,CASSTLQGMNTEAFF
-,TRBJ1-1,TRBV5-7,CASSSNRDRAVAAFF
-,TRBJ1-2,TRBV4-1,CASSLLSELGDYGYTF
-,TRBJ2-5,TRBV27,CASSFIQVAGETQYF
-,TRBJ2-7,TRBV2,CASSEGPGGTYEQYF
-,TRBJ2-7,TRBV9,CASSAGLAGTYEQYF
-,TRBJ2-2,TRBV19,CASRAATGTGELFF
-,TRBJ2-2,TRBV27,CASSPLSVLHTGELFF
once,TRBJ2-7,TRBV6-1,CASSDRPGTGAYEQYF
-,TRBJ1-2,TRBV10-3,CAISESNGIGVQGYTF
-,TRBJ2-1,TRBV6-6,CASSSGHLNEQFF
-,TRBJ1-5,TRBV27,CASSSSPLHQPQHF
once,TRBJ2-7,TRBV7-9,CASSLGRASAYEQYF
-,TRBJ2-7,TRBV4-2,CASSSTGVNSYEQYF
-,TRBJ1-5,TRBV11-1,CASSQTGSSNQPQHF
-,TRBJ1-5,TRBV6-5,CASSSGGRQPQHF
-,TRBJ2-1,TRBV28,CASRFRGRGVDEQFF
-,TRBJ2-7,TRBV27,CASSLTVNSYEQYF
-,TRBJ1-2,TRBV13,CASSLYRGLDYGYTF
-,TRBJ1-1,TRBV28,CASSFSGESSEAFF
few,TRBJ1-2,TRBV4-3,CASSHGQLDPPMTYGYTF
once,TRBJ2-3,TRBV29-1,CSVISTSGSTDTQYF
-,TRBJ2-5,TRBV6-4,CASSVTSGNQETQYF
-,TRBJ1-3,TRBV9,CASTDSWNTIYF
-,TRBJ1-1,TRBV27,CASSYTPDSNTEAFF
-,TRBJ2-1,TRBV27,CASSFYRYNEQFF
-,TRBJ2-7,TRBV27,CASSALAGGYEQYF
-,TRBJ1-4,TRBV4-3,CASSRLTGGFEKLFF
-,TRBJ2-7,TRBV5-1,CASSLALGGMTSYEQYF
once,TRBJ2-1,TRBV7-2,CASSLVAVLRKGGYNEQFF
-,TRBJ2-1,TRBV6-1,CASSEITGGFGDEQFF
-,TRBJ1-1,TRBV2,CASRTGNLPGNTEAFF
-,TRBJ2-7,TRBV15,CATGAGFSYEQYF
once,TRBJ2-1,TRBV5-4,CASSLSPYNEQFF
-,TRBJ2-7,TRBV5-1,CASSEHGRTYEQYF
-,TRBJ2-1,TRBV10-3,CAISGARFSYNEQFF
-,TRBJ2-5,TRBV11-2,CASSQRQGAWETQYF
-,TRBJ2-7,TRBV4-1,CASSQTPTVTSGTYEQYF
-,TRBJ2-7,TRBV4-1,CASSQKGGTNNEQYF
-,TRBJ2-7,TRBV11-2,CASSQFLGSDEQYF
-,TRBJ1-2,TRBV30,CAWTVGQGYGYTF
-,TRBJ1-5,TRBV18,CASSAGGAQHF
once,TRBJ1-2,TRBV7-9,CASSSDRGRGYTF
-,TRBJ1-2,TRBV7-9,CASSQGGTPVGYTF
-,TRBJ2-3,TRBV5-8,CASSLGTYRGADTQYF
-,TRBJ2-7,TRBV28,CASSPRTGTSYEQYF
-,TRBJ2-3,TRBV7-2,CASSLAAGEIPGLARKYTQYF
once,TRBJ1-1,TRBV10-1,CASSETRFTNTEAFF
-,TRBJ1-1,TRBV4-1,CASSPPTGFDTEAFF
-,TRBJ2-1,TRBV28,CASSPRVAGNEQFF
-,TRBJ1-1,TRBV6-5,CASDRGSTEAFF
-,TRBJ2-7,TRBV7-9,CASSPPTGRRQYF